Listed below are T cell receptor beta chains from one sample, sequenced in a study of T cells in Graves' hyperthyroidism and ophthalmopathy. MiXCR, applied by TCRdb to the multiplex PCR reads, yields one record per CDR3 protein. The sample has roughly 500,000 distinct CDR3 sequences, 40% to 50% seen once. The source material was peripheral blood or thyroid tissue (not recorded which). These receptors were taken from an adult woman with Graves' disease, either hyperthyroidism or ophthalmopathy (not recorded which). CDR3s include the opening cysteine and the closing phenylalanine or tryptophan. D genes are given only for firm matches. A clone size is listed for some rows: how often the clone was seen (once, few, many), or a class if it is expanded.

V: TRBV4-2
D: TRBD2
J: TRBJ2-7
size: NA
DNA: TGTGCCAGCAGCTTGGGACTAGCGGGAGATCTCGAGCAGTACTTC
CDR3: CASSLGLAGDLEQYF

V: TRBV29-1
D: NA
J: TRBJ1-3
size: NA
DNA: TGCAGCGTTTCGGCATCTGGCTACACCATATATTTT
CDR3: CSVSASGYTIYF

V: TRBV9
D: TRBD1
J: TRBJ2-7
size: NA
DNA: TGTGCCAGCAGCGTCCACGGGACAGCCTACGAGCAGTACTTC
CDR3: CASSVHGTAYEQYF

V: TRBV20-1
D: NA
J: TRBJ1-2
size: NA
DNA: TGCAGTGCTAGAGCGGCAGGGTCCTATGGCTACACCTTC
CDR3: CSARAAGSYGYTF

V: TRBV19
D: NA
J: TRBJ1-2
size: many
DNA: TGTGCCAGTAGACCCGCTACCCCTTATGGCTACACCTTC
CDR3: CASRPATPYGYTF

V: TRBV20-1
D: NA
J: TRBJ1-6
size: NA
DNA: TGCAGTGCTAATCCGGGACGGTCTAATTCACCCCTCCACTTT
CDR3: CSANPGRSNSPLHF

V: TRBV6-5
D: TRBD1
J: TRBJ1-5
size: NA
DNA: TGTGCCAGCAGTTATCGGACAGGGGGTGGGAGTAGCAATCAGCCCCAGCATTTT
CDR3: CASSYRTGGGSSNQPQHF

V: TRBV29-1
D: TRBD1
J: TRBJ2-5
size: many
DNA: TGCAGCGCGAGATCCGGGACAGGGGGCTGGGAGACCCAGTACTTC
CDR3: CSARSGTGGWETQYF

V: TRBV20-1
D: NA
J: TRBJ2-7
size: many
DNA: TGCAGTGCTAGAGTCCCAACAGGGCTCTACGAGCAGTACTTC
CDR3: CSARVPTGLYEQYF

V: TRBV6-5
D: NA
J: TRBJ1-4
size: few
DNA: TGTGCCAGCAGTTACCGAATAAATGAAAAACTGTTTTTT
CDR3: CASSYRINEKLFF

V: TRBV20-1
D: TRBD1
J: TRBJ1-1
size: few
DNA: TGCAGTGCTCCGCGGACAGGGGAGAACACTGAAGCTTTCTTT
CDR3: CSAPRTGENTEAFF